This T cell receptor (beta chain) was sequenced for a study of OX40 agonist ivuxolimab in advanced cancers. About the research overall: Previous treatment with anti-PD-1, anti-PD-L1 or anti-CTLA-4 therapy was allowed; under 50% had received some. General study findings and limits: On average, CD8+ T cells showed a greater number of expanded clones than CD4+.

Peripheral blood came from all dose cohorts at three timepoints. Germline CDR1 and CDR2: LGHNT and FRNRAP. The CDR3 has 13 amino acids. V gave up 4 bases and J gave up 7 bases, with 11 bases separating them. On this clone: Its antigen is currently unknown.

Some clones are missing from TCRdb's copy, which holds only in-frame ones; the method was immunoSEQ multiplex PCR. Among approximately 75,000 clones listed, roughly 90% were seen once. V usage is TRBV12-5 and J usage is TRBJ2-1, with a possible D match to TRBD1 (6 bases). The sequencing used CD4+ or CD8+ T cells sorted from blood, collected in a trial of the OX40 agonist ivuxolimab. This receptor was identified in an adult with an advanced solid tumor such as melanoma, head and neck, liver or kidney cancer. In nucleotides, the CDR3 is TGTGCTAGTGGTTCCTTGACAGGTAATGAGCAGTTCTTC. Protein: CASGSLTGNEQFF.